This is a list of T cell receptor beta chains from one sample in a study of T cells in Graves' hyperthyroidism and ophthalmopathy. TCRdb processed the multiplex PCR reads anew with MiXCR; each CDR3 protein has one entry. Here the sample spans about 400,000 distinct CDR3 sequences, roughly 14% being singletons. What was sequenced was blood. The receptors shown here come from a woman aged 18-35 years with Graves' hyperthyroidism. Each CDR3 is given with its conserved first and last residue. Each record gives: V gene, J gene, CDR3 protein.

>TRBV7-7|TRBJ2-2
CASSLTNSDTGELFF
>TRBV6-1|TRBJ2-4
CASSTPTSRAKNIQYF
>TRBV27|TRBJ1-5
CASSLAFRVQPQHF
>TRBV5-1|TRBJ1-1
CASSLGGRGATEAFF
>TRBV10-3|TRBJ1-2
CAISGFWRRQNYGYTF
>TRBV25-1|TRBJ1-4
CASSEFAGQSEKLFF
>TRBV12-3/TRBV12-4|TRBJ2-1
CATSDLGGAYNEQFF
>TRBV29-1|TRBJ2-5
CSHSGTVNKEETQYF
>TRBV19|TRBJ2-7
CASSIGSGEYEQYF
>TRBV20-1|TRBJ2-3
CSARDLARGVPGGDTQYF
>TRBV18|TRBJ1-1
CASSPRDSLNTEAFF
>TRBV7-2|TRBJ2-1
CASSWNGGAYNEQFF
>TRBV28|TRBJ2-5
CASIGARGGVRGTQYF
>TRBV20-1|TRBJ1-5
CSATDRGYTGGAWQPQHF
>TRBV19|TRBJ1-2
CASSIPGGFDGYTF
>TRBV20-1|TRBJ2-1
CSAASIPYNEQFF
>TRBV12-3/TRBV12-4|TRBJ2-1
CASSLTGRYNEQFF
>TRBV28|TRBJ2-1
CASRTPLAGVHEQFF
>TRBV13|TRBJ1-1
CASSLGDSVVQAFF
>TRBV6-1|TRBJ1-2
CASSEEAARGYGYTF
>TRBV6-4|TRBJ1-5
CASSEGPYSNQPQHF
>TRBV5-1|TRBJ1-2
CASSLQPGQRYGYTF
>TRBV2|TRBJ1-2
CASSETGTTTSGDTF
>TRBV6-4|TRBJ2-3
CASSDEFGQSTDTQYF
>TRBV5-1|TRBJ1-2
CASTKFGTGVFYGYTF
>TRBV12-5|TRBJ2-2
CASGFWAGGTGELFF
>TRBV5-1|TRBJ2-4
CASSLGLAGGLLAKNIQYF
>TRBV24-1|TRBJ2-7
CATSDRQGVDEQYF
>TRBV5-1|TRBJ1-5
CASSPGTDNQPQHF
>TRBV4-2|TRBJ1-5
CASSQEAGIISNQPQHF
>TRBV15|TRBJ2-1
CATSPAGSRLDEQFF
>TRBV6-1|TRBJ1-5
CASSGKAQPQHF
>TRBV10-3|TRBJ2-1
CAIRTGSHYNEQFF
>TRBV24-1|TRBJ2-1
CATSGLVGTGSNEQFF
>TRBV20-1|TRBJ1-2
CSARSRQGKRYTF
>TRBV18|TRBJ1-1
CASSPGMRDTEAFF